This T cell receptor beta chain was identified during a study of T-cell memory formation after mild COVID-19. At the level of the study: The TCR clusters were mostly specific to one donor. General observations from the study: Pre-infection memory contained some responding clones, which suggested that cross-reactive memory had joined. The CD4+ clones that contracted clustered mainly within CM and EM, and the CD8+ clones concentrated in EMRA. From day 15 to 85, contracting clones were balanced between CD4 and CD8, whereas later expanders leaned toward CD4+.

The CDR3 contains 13 residues. Trimming left V 1 base short and J 3 bases short, with 4 bases between. Germline CDR1 and CDR2: SEHNR and FQNEAQ (reference sequence). A word on this clonotype: The antigen remains unidentified.

TCRdb reanalysed the 5' RACE reads using MiXCR and keeps one entry per CDR3 protein. The data show about 16,000 distinct CDR3 sequences, around 25% seen once. The chain links TRBV7-9 to TRBJ1-5; no reliable D call. The sequence came from a man between 18 and 35 years old who had mild COVID-19 (a few samples of this study predate the infection). Cell type and time point are not known. The sample taken for sequencing was PBMCs or a T cell subset sorted from them (not recorded which). CDR3: CASSLGPNQPQHF. CDR3 nucleotide sequence: TGTGCCAGCAGCTTAGGACCCAATCAGCCCCAGCATTTT.